This is a list of T cell receptor beta chains from one sample in a study of cytomegalovirus exposure and HLA in healthy donors. TCRdb's table, derived via immunoSEQ multiplex PCR, lists solely in-frame clones and lacks some. This table has about 150,000 clones, roughly 70% appearing once. The sequencing input was PBMCs. These receptors were obtained from a woman under 30 in good health and CMV-seropositive. Both conserved end residues are part of each CDR3. A D gene is named only where the DNA matches it firmly. Not all rows give a size; the values are once, few, many and, for expanded clones, a class.

>15|TRBD1|TRBJ2-3|TRBV7-9|-
TGTTCCAGCAGCAAGGGACAGGGGGTCACAGATACGCAGTATTTT
CSSSKGQGVTDTQYF
>16|-|TRBJ2-7|TRBV6-1|-
TGTGCCAGCAGTGACCTTGGGAGGATCGTGACCTACGAGCAGTACTTC
CASSDLGRIVTYEQYF
>16|TRBD1|TRBJ2-5|TRBV5-8|-
TGTGCCAGCAGCTCCTCCGGACAGGGGTACCAAGAGACCCAGTACTTC
CASSSSGQGYQETQYF
>13|TRBD1|TRBJ1-1|TRBV30|once
TGTGCCTGGAGGACAGGGTCTAACACTGAAGCTTTCTTT
CAWRTGSNTEAFF
>15|TRBD2|TRBJ2-5|TRBV18|-
TGTGCCAGCTCACCCGGACTAGCGGGGGGCCCGGCCCAGTACTTC
CASSPGLAGGPAQYF
>14|-|TRBJ2-7|TRBV29-1|-
TGCAGCGCCTCGGCAGGGGAGATTTTCTACGAGCAGTACTTC
CSASAGEIFYEQYF
>15|TRBD2|TRBJ2-3|TRBV7-3|-
TGTGCCAGCAGCCCCGGGGGGGCCCGCACAGATACGCAGTATTTT
CASSPGGARTDTQYF
>12|TRBD1|TRBJ1-1|TRBV6-6|-
TGTGCCACCGGACAGGGGTACACTGAAGCTTTCTTT
CATGQGYTEAFF
>16|-|TRBJ2-1|TRBV7-3|-
TGTGCCAGCAGCCCAACCGGCGGGCGGACAGTGAATGAGCAGTTCTTC
CASSPTGGRTVNEQFF
>16|-|TRBJ1-1|TRBV9|few
TGTGCCAGCAGCCCACCTCGGGGGATAAGAAACACTGAAGCTTTCTTT
CASSPPRGIRNTEAFF
>15|-|TRBJ2-2|TRBV6-5|-
TGTGCCACCTCGGAGAGATTGCCAAACACCGGGGAGCTGTTTTTT
CATSERLPNTGELFF
>17|-|TRBJ2-1|TRBV2|-
TGTGCCAGCAGTGGTATCACAGCTACGAACTCCTACAATGAGCAGTTCTTC
CASSGITATNSYNEQFF
>16|TRBD1|TRBJ2-2|TRBV5-4|few
TGTGCCAGCAGCTTGGTACAGGGGGCGGGCACCGGGGAGCTGTTTTTT
CASSLVQGAGTGELFF
>14|-|TRBJ2-1|TRBV6-5|few
TGTGCCAGCAGTTATTCCAGGGCATACAATGAGCAGTTCTTC
CASSYSRAYNEQFF
>15|TRBD1|TRBJ2-7|TRBV2|few
TGTGCCGGAAGGGGGTTACGGGACAGGGTGTTTAGAAAGTACTTC
CAGRGLRDRVFRKYF
>14|-|TRBJ2-7|TRBV4-1|-
TGCGCCAGCAGCCAAGAAGGTCCGGTGGGCTGGCAGTACTTC
CASSQEGPVGWQYF
>14|-|TRBJ1-1|TRBV5-1|once
TGCGCCAGCGGATGGGGACACCAGAACACTGAAGCTTTCTTT
CASGWGHQNTEAFF
>14|-|TRBJ1-4|TRBV4-3|-
TGCGCCAGCAGCCAACAGCCGGACACTGAAAAACTGTTTTTT
CASSQQPDTEKLFF
>16|TRBD1|TRBJ1-4|TRBV10-2|-
TGCGCCAGCAGTGAGTCACGGACAGGTGGTTACGAAAAACTGTTTTTT
CASSESRTGGYEKLFF
>15|-|TRBJ2-1|TRBV29-1|-
TGCAGCGTTGAGGGAAGTAGCGGCGGATACAATGAGCAGTTCTTC
CSVEGSSGGYNEQFF
>13|TRBD2|TRBJ2-1|TRBV6-6|-
TGTGCCAGCAGGCCTGCGGGGGTCTTTGAGCAGTTCTTC
CASRPAGVFEQFF
>16|-|TRBJ2-3|TRBV14|-
TGTGCCAGCAGCCAAGTTGGGGGGGCCAGGTCAGATACGCAGTATTTT
CASSQVGGARSDTQYF
>14|-|TRBJ1-4|TRBV28|-
TGTGCCAGCAGTTTTCCAGGGGTTAATGAAAAACTGTTTTTT
CASSFPGVNEKLFF
>13|-|TRBJ2-5|TRBV7-9|-
TGTGCCAGCAGCTTACCATCACAAGAGACCCAGTACTTC
CASSLPSQETQYF
>14|-|TRBJ1-1|TRBV18|few
TGTGCCAGCTCACTTAGCCAGCAGAACACTGAAGCTTTCTTT
CASSLSQQNTEAFF